The 8 T cell receptor beta chains below all came from one sample that was sequenced in a study of T-cell memory formation after mild COVID-19. TCRdb reprocessed the 5' RACE reads with MiXCR, giving one entry per CDR3 protein. The sample lists 300,000 to 400,000 distinct CDR3 sequences, approximately 27% occurring once. The sequenced sample was PBMCs or a T cell subset sorted from them (not recorded which). The receptor source for this set is an adult woman who had mild COVID-19 (a few samples of this study predate the infection). Cell type and time point are not known.

This clonotype was counted a few times. V usage is TRBV4-2 and J usage is TRBJ2-3; 9 bases align to TRBD2. Trimming at V came to 1 base and at J to 4 bases, leaving 3 bases not matched to a gene. Germline CDR1 and CDR2: LGHNA and YNFKEQ. The length of the CDR3 is 15 residues. The CDR3 coding sequence is TGTGCCAGCAGCCAAGGCGGCGGGAGGGCAGATACGCAGTATTTT. Protein: CASSQGGGRADTQYF.

This rearrangement joins TRBV2 to TRBJ1-5; possible D gene TRBD1, 5 bases. The CDR3 totals 14 residues. The V gene's germline CDR1 is SNHLY and CDR2 FYNNEI. With 4 bases removed from V and 2 bases from J, the gap between germline ends came to 9 bases. The CDR3 DNA follows: TGTGCCAGCAGTGTGGGGGTGCGCAATCAGCCCCAGCATTTT. Its protein is CASSVGVRNQPQHF.

V is TRBV12-3 or TRBV12-4 and J is TRBJ2-7; D may correspond to TRBD1 or TRBD2 (5 bases each). V was pared by 6 bases and J by 3 bases, with 18 bases between. The CDR3 contains 15 residues. CDR3 sequence: CASSRGTMQGYEQYF. The CDR3 DNA sequence: TGTGCCAGCAGCCGTGGGACGATGCAAGGCTACGAGCAGTACTTC.

In its sample, this clonotype was seen a few times. The gene calls are TRBV4-2 and TRBJ2-3; weak D call: TRBD2 (6 bases). CDR3 length equals 15 residues. Germline CDR1 and CDR2: LGHNA and YNFKEQ. The ends were cut back, 4 bases at V and 1 base at J, with 12 bases in the middle. CDR3 nucleotide sequence: TGTGCCAGCAGCCCCGGATGGGAGGGCACAGATACGCAGTATTTT. It encodes CASSPGWEGTDTQYF.

There are a few counts of this clonotype. The chain uses TRBV12-3 or TRBV12-4 and TRBJ2-4; D is uncertain. The V and J ends lost 4 bases and 8 bases respectively, with 15 bases between them. There are 14 residues in the CDR3. The CDR3 sequence is CASSSTKTGHIQYF. CDR3 bases: TGTGCCAGCAGTTCCACTAAAACCGGTCACATTCAGTACTTC.

For the CDR3, the DNA is TGTGCCAGCAGAACGATGGGAAACACAGATACGCAGTATTTT. It yields the protein CASRTMGNTDTQYF. V usage is TRBV12-3 or TRBV12-4 and J usage is TRBJ2-3; the D is unclear. The CDR3 has 14 residues. Trimming stripped 6 bases from V and 2 bases from J, with 12 bases between.

This clonotype was seen only a few times. The rearrangement joins TRBV12-3 or TRBV12-4 to TRBJ2-1; possibly TRBD1 or TRBD2 for D (5 bases each). With 4 bases removed from V and 2 bases from J, the gap between germline ends came to 15 bases. The CDR3 is 16 amino acids. The CDR3 coding sequence is TGTGCCAGCAGTTCAGACCGGGACCCGCCCTACAATGAGCAGTTCTTC. Translated, it gives CASSSDRDPPYNEQFF.

V is TRBV7-9 and J is TRBJ1-1; no clear D gene. The germline gives CDR1 SEHNR, CDR2 FQNEAQ (reference sequence). Trimming removed 5 bases at V and 5 bases at J, with 6 bases between. The CDR3 length is 11 residues. The CDR3 here is CASSDITEAFF. The CDR3 bases are TGTGCCAGCAGCGACATAACTGAAGCTTTCTTT.